This T cell receptor (beta chain) was obtained from a study of blood T cell repertoires in COVID-19. Turning to the study itself: Acute-phase and convalescent COVID-19 samples originated in the United States, Italy and Spain. T cells, B-cell-depleted T cells, or PBMCs provided the cDNA or gDNA that served as material.

Methods used by the authors: Researchers report that nucleated cell counts were estimated from reference gene primer amplification. Libraries were prepared by immunoSEQ multiplex PCR; TCRdb keeps only in-frame clonotypes and omits some of them. V, J and clone size are taken as reported in that table, and D and trimming were inferred from the DNA itself. The sample holds around 320,000 clones, about nine tenths seen once. The germline CDR1 and CDR2 sequences are LGHDT and YNNKEL (reference sequence). The CDR3 covers 12 residues. The V and J ends lost 4 bases and 6 bases, in that order; junction bases with no gene match: 0.

The source material was peripheral blood. This clonotype originated in a man younger than 30 with active or convalescent COVID-19. The V gene is TRBV3-1 (or the pseudogene TRBV3-2), the J gene TRBJ2-3; 8 bases agree with TRBD1. The CDR3 sequence: CASSRDRDTQYF. The CDR3 coding sequence is TGTGCCAGCAGCCGGGACAGGGATACGCAGTATTTT.